This entry lists 32 T cell receptor beta chains sequenced from one sample in a study of cytomegalovirus exposure and HLA in healthy donors (dated by TCRdb to between 2016 and 2019). The method behind the library was the immunoSEQ multiplex PCR assay. The multiplex PCR relied on a mix of 60 forward primers for TCR Vbeta segments and 13 reverse primers for TCR Jbeta segments. Not all clones reach the TCRdb copy of this immuneACCESS table, which keeps in-frame sequences only. Checked studies attribute under half of the gap to unresolved V genes and leave the rest unexplained. This sample holds about 130,000 clones; roughly 80% were observed only once. Approximately 4% of the sample is in the top ten clones. Sequencing was done on a sample of PBMCs. Receptors originate from a woman aged 40 to 50 in good health and CMV-seronegative.

The V call is TRBV4-2, the J call TRBJ2-5, with D unclear. The germline V gene has CDR1 LGHNA and CDR2 YNFKEQ. The CDR3 loop spans 14 amino acids. V was cut by 0 bases and J by 4 bases, with 9 bases left in between. The CDR3 protein is CASSQDITSETQYF. In DNA, the CDR3 is TGTGCCAGCAGCCAAGATATTACTTCAGAGACCCAGTACTTC.

The gene calls are TRBV5-4 and TRBJ2-2; D is unclear. Germline lookup yields CDR1 SGHNT and CDR2 YYREEE (reference sequence). Trimming stripped 1 base from V and 1 base from J, with 8 bases between. The CDR3 consists of 15 residues. The CDR3 here is CASSLSVRNTGELFF. DNA for the CDR3: TGTGCCAGCAGCTTGAGTGTCAGGAACACCGGGGAGCTGTTTTTT. The variable domain in full, completed from reference TRBV5-4 and TRBJ2-2, reads ETGVTQSPTHLIKTRGQQVTLRCSSQSGHNTVSWYQQALGQGPQFIFQYYREEENGRGNFPPRFSGLQFPNYSSELNVNALELDDSALYLCASSLSVRNTGELFFGEGSRLTVL.

The V and J genes are TRBV2 and TRBJ1-2; tentatively, D is TRBD1 (6 bases). The CDR3 spans 13 residues. With 5 bases removed from V and 6 bases from J, the gap between germline ends came to 13 bases. The germline V gene encodes CDR1 SNHLY and CDR2 FYNNEI. CDR3: CASSPHRENGYTF. The CDR3 bases are TGTGCCAGCAGTCCGCACAGGGAAAATGGCTACACCTTC.

To note about this clone: This specimen includes other DNA sequences encoding the same CDR3. J is TRBJ2-7 and V is TRBV28, with TRBD2 as a possible D gene (7 bases). CDR1 and CDR2 from the germline V gene are MDHEN and SYDVKM. Trimming shortened V by 6 bases and J by 0 bases, and 9 bases separated the two germline ends. This CDR3 region has 13 residues. DNA of the CDR3: TGTGCCAGCAGGGGGGGGGCCTCCTACGAGCAGTACTTC. Protein: CASRGGASYEQYF. Complete variable domain (other parts from reference TRBV28 and TRBJ2-7): DVKVTQSSRYLVKRTGEKVFLECVQDMDHENMFWYRQDPGLGLRLIYFSYDVKMKEKGDIPEGYSVSREKKERFSLILESASTNQTSMYLCASRGGASYEQYFGPGTRLTVT.

The rearrangement links TRBV7-9 to TRBJ1-3; D may be TRBD1 (5 bases). Germline V gives CDR1 SEHNR, CDR2 FQNEAQ (reference sequence). This CDR3 has 15 residues. V lost 5 bases, J lost 0 bases, and 11 bases lay in between. CDR3 bases: TGTGCCAGCAGCCCGGGACTGCTCTCTGGAAACACCATATATTTT. The encoded protein is CASSPGLLSGNTIYF. Complete variable domain (other parts from reference TRBV7-9 and TRBJ1-3): DTGVSQNPRHKITKRGQNVTFRCDPISEHNRLYWYRQTLGQGPEFLTYFQNEAQLEKSRLLSDRFSAERPKGSFSTLEIQRTEQGDSAMYLCASSPGLLSGNTIYFGEGSWLTVV.

The CDR3 DNA reads TGTGCCAGCAGCGCGCGAACAGTGTTTAACTATGGCTACACCTTC. It is translated as CASSARTVFNYGYTF. J is TRBJ1-2 and V is TRBV9, with D unclear. This CDR3 region has 15 residues. V lost 3 bases and J 1 base, leaving 13 bases between the germline ends. From germline, CDR1 is SGDLS and CDR2 YYNGEE.

This chain joins TRBV28 and TRBJ1-1; D unresolved. Trimming shortened V by 4 bases and J by 5 bases, and 11 bases separated the two germline ends. The CDR3 spans 13 residues. The germline V gene has CDR1 MDHEN and CDR2 SYDVKM. In nucleotides, the CDR3 is TGTGCCAGCAGTTCGACGTCGCGGACTGAAGCTTTCTTT. Translating it yields CASSSTSRTEAFF.

This sequence joins TRBV7-3 and TRBJ2-5, with 9 nucleotides matching TRBD2. The CDR3 spans 13 residues. CDR1 and CDR2 (germline): SGHTA, FQGTGA. Losses at the gene ends were 5 bases for V and 5 bases for J; bases not matched to a gene: 3. CDR3 sequence: CASSIGLAETQYF. The CDR3, as DNA: TGTGCCAGCAGCATTGGACTAGCGGAGACCCAGTACTTC.

The rearrangement links TRBV19 to TRBJ2-1; 12 bases align to TRBD2. V lost 3 bases and J lost 7; bases outside the gene matches: 4. This CDR3 is built from 15 residues. The germline V gene has CDR1 LNHDA and CDR2 SQIVND (reference sequence). DNA of the CDR3: TGTGCCAGTAGTATCCAACTAGCGGGAGGTAATGAGCAGTTCTTC. Protein sequence: CASSIQLAGGNEQFF.

The chain is built from TRBV7-9 and TRBJ1-6; D uncertain. The CDR3 covers 14 residues. The V end lost 1 base, the J end lost 10 bases, and 11 bases lay between the germline ends. Germline lookup yields CDR1 SEHNR and CDR2 FQNEAQ (reference sequence). The CDR3 region has the DNA TGTGCCAGCAGCTTAGTGGAGGGTGGGTCACCCCTCCACTTT. This translates into CASSLVEGGSPLHF.

This sequence joins TRBV19 and TRBJ2-7; 8 nucleotides align to TRBD1. Trimming removed 5 bases from V and 5 bases from J; junction bases left unmatched: 8. The CDR3 has 14 amino acids. The V gene's germline CDR1 is LNHDA and CDR2 SQIVND (reference sequence). This chain's CDR3 is CASSLQGARHEQYF. CDR3 sequence (DNA): TGTGCCAGTAGTCTCCAGGGGGCAAGGCACGAGCAGTACTTC. Combining the CDR3 with reference TRBV19 and TRBJ2-7 gives the whole variable domain DGGITQSPKYLFRKEGQNVTLSCEQNLNHDAMYWYRQDPGQGLRLIYYSQIVNDFQKGDIAEGYSVSREKKESFPLTVTSAQKNPTAFYLCASSLQGARHEQYFGPGTRLTVT.

This clone showed up just once. The genes are TRBV4-1 and TRBJ1-2; a possible D gene is TRBD1 (5 bases). Looked up from germline, CDR1 is MGHRA and CDR2 is YSYEKL. V was shortened by 0 bases and J by 8 bases, with 19 bases between the two germline ends. The CDR3 length is 16 residues. The CDR3 protein is CASSQDESGWFGGYTF. DNA of the CDR3: TGCGCCAGCAGCCAAGATGAGTCAGGGTGGTTCGGCGGCTACACCTTC.

CDR3 sequence reads: CASSPEGYYNEQFF. CDR3 bases: TGCGCCAGCAGCCCGGAGGGCTACTACAATGAGCAGTTCTTC. The chain links TRBV4-1 to TRBJ2-1; the D gene is possibly TRBD2 (6 bases). Deletions cut 4 bases from V and 3 bases from J, with 10 bases between. The CDR3 extends over 14 amino acids. In germline, CDR1 is MGHRA, CDR2 YSYEKL.

This chain connects TRBV7-2 to TRBJ1-2; the D is unclear. The CDR3 loop spans 12 amino acids. Germline CDR1 SGHTA, CDR2 FQGNSA. The V end was cut by 2 bases, the J end by 4 bases, with 5 bases between. This chain's CDR3 is CASSLSGYGYTF. The CDR3 DNA reads as TGTGCCAGCAGCTTATCGGGCTATGGCTACACCTTC.

The rearrangement uses TRBV18 and TRBJ1-1, with D possibly TRBD1 on 6 matching bases. The germline gives CDR1 KGHSH, CDR2 LQKENI. The CDR3 spans 15 residues. The V gene lost 3 bases and the J gene lost 1 base, with 12 bases spanning the gap. The CDR3 bases are TGTGCCAGCTCACCTCCCCCGACAGGGAACACTGAAGCTTTCTTT. Residues: CASSPPPTGNTEAFF.

As for this clone: A read error may produce the germline difference seen at one junction end. CDR3 amino acids: CASSLTGTGHEKLLF. DNA for the CDR3: TGTGCCAGCAGCTTAACCGGGACAGGGCATGAAAAACTGCTTTTT. This chain links TRBV9 with TRBJ1-4; TRBD1 matches 9 bases. The germline V gene has CDR1 SGDLS and CDR2 YYNGEE. The CDR3 is made up of 15 amino acids.

The rearrangement joins TRBV7-2 to TRBJ1-2, with 7 bases fitting TRBD1. V was clipped by 5 bases and J by 4 bases; unmatched bases: 10. The CDR3 runs 15 residues. Germline CDR1 reads SGHTA; CDR2 reads FQGNSA. CDR3 sequence: CASSRTSGDSYGYTF. CDR3 nucleotides: TGTGCCAGCAGCCGCACCTCCGGGGACAGCTATGGCTACACCTTC.

V gene TRBV7-8 combines with J gene TRBJ2-7; TRBD1 is a possible D gene (6 bases). The CDR3 loop spans 16 amino acids. Germline CDR1 SGHVS, CDR2 FQNEAQ. The germline V and J ends were trimmed by 0 bases and 9 bases, with 21 bases remaining between them. The CDR3 coding sequence is TGTGCCAGCAGCTTAGCGGGGCAGGGGCCCAAAGGAAGGCAGTACTTC. Amino acids: CASSLAGQGPKGRQYF.

The rearrangement links TRBV29-1 to TRBJ2-5; D may be TRBD2 (5 bases). Germline CDR1 and CDR2: SQVTM and ANQGSEA. The CDR3 loop spans 10 amino acids. With 8 bases removed from V and 5 bases from J, the gap between germline ends came to 9 bases. This CDR3 reads CSFRRETQYF. CDR3 bases: TGCAGCTTCCGGAGGGAGACCCAGTACTTC.

This clone came up a few times. This chain uses TRBV5-6 with TRBJ2-2; 16 bases line up with TRBD2. Looked up from germline, CDR1 is SGHDT and CDR2 is YYEEEE. The V segment lost 3 bases and the J segment 5 bases; nucleotides outside the gene matches: 7. This CDR3 contains 18 residues. CDR3 residues: CASSSSGLAGGDTGELFF. In DNA form, the CDR3 reads TGTGCCAGCAGCTCTTCGGGACTAGCGGGGGGGGATACCGGGGAGCTGTTTTTT.

The rearrangement uses TRBV6-4 and TRBJ2-7; the match to TRBD2 covers 10 bases. Unmatched junction bases numbered 5, after V lost 4 bases and J lost 2 bases. Per the germline V gene, CDR1 is MRHNA and CDR2 is SNTAGT. This CDR3 has 15 residues. The CDR3 DNA reads as TGTGCCAGCAGTGCCGGAGCGGGAGGGACCTACGAGCAGTACTTC. Translation gives CASSAGAGGTYEQYF.

The genes are TRBV5-1 and TRBJ2-7; D might be TRBD1 (5 bases). CDR1 SGHRS and CDR2 YFSETQ come from the germline V gene. The CDR3 spans 15 residues. Trimming took 3 bases from V and 3 from J, leaving 16 bases between them. CDR3 in amino acids: CASSSLPDTLYEQYF. The CDR3 bases are TGCGCCAGCAGCTCCCTACCGGACACTCTCTACGAGCAGTACTTC.

This rearrangement joins TRBV7-2 to TRBJ1-3; D is unclear. CDR3 size: 15 residues. Germline V gives CDR1 SGHTA, CDR2 FQGNSA. V lost 7 bases to trimming and J lost 2 bases, with 15 bases between them. For the CDR3, the DNA is TGTGCCAGCAACCCCCCCCGGGGAGCTGGAAACACCATATATTTT. Protein: CASNPPRGAGNTIYF.

This chain connects TRBV5-1 to TRBJ2-3, with 9 nucleotides matching TRBD1. Germline loops: CDR1 SGHRS, CDR2 YFSETQ. With V trimmed by 3 bases and J by 1 base, 18 bases remained unmatched. The CDR3 covers 20 residues. Here the CDR3 reads CASSSWDRESPLWGTDTQYF. CDR3 in DNA: TGCGCCAGCAGCTCCTGGGACAGGGAATCGCCCCTGTGGGGCACAGATACGCAGTATTTT.

V and J are TRBV29-1 and TRBJ1-1; 10 bases agree with TRBD1. The CDR3 covers 13 residues. V trimming: 7 bases; J trimming: 1 base; junction bases outside the gene matches: 3. The germline gives CDR1 SQVTM, CDR2 ANQGSEA. The CDR3 loop is CSARTGGNTEAFF. The CDR3 DNA reads TGCAGCGCCCGGACAGGGGGGAACACTGAAGCTTTCTTT.

The chain has TRBV9 and TRBJ1-1; D not certain. Germline V gives CDR1 SGDLS, CDR2 YYNGEE. This CDR3 spans 15 amino acids. Deletions cut 4 bases from V and 0 bases from J, with 13 bases between. The CDR3 DNA reads TGTGCCAGCAGCCCATCCTCTCAGGTGAACACTGAAGCTTTCTTT. It specifies CASSPSSQVNTEAFF.

A single count supports this clone. The chain employs TRBV28 and TRBJ2-2; no definite D call. Germline CDR1 and CDR2: MDHEN and SYDVKM. Trimming removed 8 bases at V and 9 bases at J, with 10 bases between. This CDR3 comprises 11 residues. The CDR3 region is CASSGRRELFF. DNA of the CDR3: TGTGCCAGCTCGGGTAGACGGGAGCTGTTTTTT.

The chain links TRBV19 to TRBJ1-1; 9 bases are shared with TRBD1. Germline-derived CDR1 and CDR2 are LNHDA and SQIVND (reference sequence). The CDR3 totals 13 residues. V shed 9 bases, J shed 1 base, and the junction held 3 bases outside the gene matches. The CDR3 DNA sequence: TGTGCCAGCGGGACAGGGCCGAACACTGAAGCTTTCTTT. The encoded protein is CASGTGPNTEAFF.

The chain combines TRBV29-1 with TRBJ1-5; 9 bases map to TRBD1. J gave up 7 bases and V 4 bases, and 5 bases lay outside the gene matches. The CDR3 contains 13 residues. Germline lookup yields CDR1 SQVTM and CDR2 ANQGSEA. CDR3 in amino acids: CSVAQGAEQPQHF. DNA for the CDR3: TGCAGCGTTGCACAGGGGGCAGAGCAGCCCCAGCATTTT.

V usage is TRBV6-1 and J usage is TRBJ1-4; D remains ambiguous. Germline-derived CDR1 and CDR2 are MNHNS and SASEGT. V lost 5 bases, J lost 10 bases, and 11 bases lay in between. CDR3 length: 12 amino acids. The CDR3 protein is CASSTEPRKLFF. CDR3 nucleotide sequence: TGTGCCAGCAGTACAGAGCCACGAAAACTGTTTTTT.

In DNA, the CDR3 is TGTGCCATCAGTGATCCCGCCGAGGGCAGCACAGATACGCAGTATTTT. It yields the protein CAISDPAEGSTDTQYF. The chain combines TRBV10-3 with TRBJ2-3; D is perhaps TRBD2 (5 bases). CDR1 ENHRY and CDR2 SYGVKD come from the germline V gene. The CDR3 is 16 amino acids. Deletions cut 3 bases from V and 0 bases from J, with 13 bases between.

This chain uses TRBV19 with TRBJ2-1, with a tentative D call TRBD1 (5 bases). Trimming took 5 bases from V and 4 from J, leaving 12 bases between them. The CDR3 covers 14 residues. Per germline, CDR1 LNHDA and CDR2 SQIVND (reference sequence). CDR3 sequence (DNA): TGTGCCAGTAGTGGCCCTACAGGTTACAATGAGCAGTTCTTC. Its translation: CASSGPTGYNEQFF.